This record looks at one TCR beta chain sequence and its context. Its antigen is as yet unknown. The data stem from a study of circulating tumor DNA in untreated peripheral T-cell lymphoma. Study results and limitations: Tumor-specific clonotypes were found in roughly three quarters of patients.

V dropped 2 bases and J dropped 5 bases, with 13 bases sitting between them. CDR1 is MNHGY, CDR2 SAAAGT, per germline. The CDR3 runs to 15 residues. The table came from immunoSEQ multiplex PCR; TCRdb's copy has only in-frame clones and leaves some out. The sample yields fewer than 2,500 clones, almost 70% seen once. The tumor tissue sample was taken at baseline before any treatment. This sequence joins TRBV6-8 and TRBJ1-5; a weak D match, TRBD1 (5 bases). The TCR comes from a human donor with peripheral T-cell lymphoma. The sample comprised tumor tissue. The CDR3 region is CASSYPTQGDQPQHF. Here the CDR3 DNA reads TGTGCCAGCAGTTACCCCACCCAGGGAGATCAGCCCCAGCATTTT.